This T cell receptor beta chain was obtained from a study of T cell changes during pregnancy in multiple sclerosis (dated by TCRdb to between 2018 and 2020). About the full investigation: Changes in the T cell repertoire over the course of pregnancy were examined in this study in women with multiple sclerosis.

Worth noting for this clone: Its specific antigen is unknown. Nothing much larger sits one base from this clone, and base qualities are not available.

For this chain, trimming is 6 bases at the V end and 0 bases at the J end, and the number of junction bases without a gene match is 7. The germline V gene supplies CDR1 KGHSH and CDR2 LQKENI. Measured from the cysteine to the phenylalanine, the CDR3 is 15 residues long. CDR3 DNA only is kept here, 45 bases in frame from base 1. Library generation was performed with the immunoSEQ multiplex PCR assay. TCRdb retrieved this table from immuneACCESS and kept in-frame rearrangements only. Not all clones are present; in checked studies, unresolved V genes account for under half, and no reason is known for the remainder. This sample holds roughly 32,000 clones; 90% were observed only once. The ten largest account for roughly 0.42% of the sample.

This TCR came from a female donor in good health, enrolled as a control in a pregnancy study. The material sequenced was CD4+ T cells from peripheral blood mononuclear cells, taken in the second trimester of pregnancy. This chain joins TRBV18 to TRBJ1-2; 7 bases in the junction line up with TRBD1. The CDR3 in this case is CASSPGTEANYGYTF. The nucleotide sequence reads TGTGCCAGCTCGCCCGGGACAGAAGCTAACTATGGCTACACCTTC.